One sample yielded the 19 T cell receptor beta chains listed below, sequenced in a study of STAT5B mutations in CD4+ large granular lymphocyte leukemia. Only in-frame clones appear in the TCRdb table, and some are missing; sequencing was by immunoSEQ multiplex PCR. This table holds tens of thousands of clones, about four fifths found once. The sequencing input was CD4+ T cells from blood buffy coats. These receptors were collected from a human donor in good health.

The rearrangement uses TRBV5-6 and TRBJ2-5; TRBD2 might be the D (5 bases). Germline lookup yields CDR1 SGHDT and CDR2 YYEEEE. The V and J ends lost 4 bases and 6 bases respectively, with 13 bases between them. CDR3 length: 13 amino acids. CDR3: CASSHPPGKTQYF. CDR3 sequence (DNA): TGTGCCAGCAGCCACCCCCCGGGGAAGACCCAGTACTTC.

V is TRBV28 and J is TRBJ1-1; D is possibly TRBD1 (5 bases). CDR3 length: 14 amino acids. The germline V gene has CDR1 MDHEN and CDR2 SYDVKM. V was cut by 8 bases and J by 1 base, with 14 bases left in between. As DNA, the CDR3 is TGTGCCAGCCTCCCCGGGACGGCGAACACTGAAGCTTTCTTT. This codes for CASLPGTANTEAFF.

This clone appeared a few times. V usage is TRBV4-1 and J usage is TRBJ1-2, with D uncertain. The CDR3 spans 13 residues. V lost 4 bases and J 4 bases, leaving 10 bases between the germline ends. The germline gives CDR1 MGHRA, CDR2 YSYEKL. The CDR3 here is CASSPPVGYGYTF. The CDR3 DNA sequence: TGCGCCAGCAGCCCCCCTGTAGGCTATGGCTACACCTTC.

This chain uses TRBV4-3 with TRBJ1-2, with a possible D match to TRBD1 (5 bases). V lost 1 base, J lost 8 bases, and 14 bases lay in between. CDR1 is LGHNA, CDR2 YSLEER, per germline. This CDR3 is built from 14 residues. The CDR3 is CASSQGSAGKGYTF. The CDR3 nucleotides read TGCGCCAGCAGCCAAGGTTCGGCAGGGAAAGGCTACACCTTC.

V is TRBV11-2 and J is TRBJ2-7, with 12 bases aligning to TRBD2. The CDR3 length is 16 residues. Germline V lookup: CDR1 SGHAT, CDR2 FQNNGV. V trimming: 1 base; J trimming: 3 bases; junction bases outside the gene matches: 4. The CDR3: CASSLGGLAGLYEQYF. In DNA, the CDR3 is TGTGCCAGCAGCTTAGGGGGACTAGCGGGCCTCTACGAGCAGTACTTC.

The genes are TRBV19 and TRBJ1-1; no clear D. Trimming pared 9 bases from V and 10 bases from J, leaving 18 bases between. The CDR3 runs to 12 residues. Germline CDR1 reads LNHDA; CDR2 reads SQIVND (reference sequence). The CDR3 sequence is CARYPETGLAFF. The CDR3 region has the DNA TGTGCCAGATACCCGGAGACCGGGCTAGCTTTCTTT.

This clone was seen a handful of times. This sequence joins TRBV11-1 and TRBJ2-5; 10 bases map to TRBD2. Germline lookup yields CDR1 SGHAT and CDR2 FQDESV (reference sequence). The CDR3 contains 15 residues. After removal of 5 bases from V and 2 bases from J, the junction contained 5 bases not matched to a gene. The CDR3 loop is CASSLGLAEQETQYF. As DNA, the CDR3 is TGTGCCAGCAGCCTCGGACTAGCGGAGCAAGAGACCCAGTACTTC.

This clone was counted a few times. V and J are TRBV28 and TRBJ2-5, with D perhaps given as TRBD1 or TRBD2 (7 bases each). The CDR3 covers 15 residues. Trimming left V 6 bases short and J 4 bases short, with 18 bases between. Germline values: CDR1 MDHEN, CDR2 SYDVKM. The CDR3 DNA sequence: TGTGCCAGCAGGCCCGGGGGGACAGTAGGAGAGACCCAGTACTTC. It specifies CASRPGGTVGETQYF.

CDR3 region: CASSLDGTGFSYNEQFF. CDR3 DNA: TGTGCCAGCAGCTTGGACGGGACAGGGTTTAGCTACAATGAGCAGTTCTTC. The chain has TRBV5-4 and TRBJ2-1; 9 nucleotides agree with TRBD1. V trimming: 0 bases; J trimming: 3 bases; junction bases outside the gene matches: 7. Germline lookup yields CDR1 SGHNT and CDR2 YYREEE (reference sequence). CDR3 length: 17 amino acids.

V gene TRBV5-8 combines with J gene TRBJ2-7, with a possible D match to TRBD1 (6 bases). Deletions cut 2 bases from V and 1 base from J, with 10 bases between. Germline loops: CDR1 SGHTS, CDR2 YDEGEE. There are 14 residues in the CDR3. The CDR3 reads CASSLQGRSYEQYF. The CDR3 DNA is TGTGCCAGCAGCTTACAGGGACGGTCCTACGAGCAGTACTTC.

This clone was found once. The chain links TRBV20-1 to TRBJ2-3, with D hard to call. The germline V and J ends were trimmed by 5 bases and 4 bases, with 7 bases remaining between them. Germline assignment: CDR1 DFQATT and CDR2 SNEGSKA (reference sequence). The CDR3 covers 11 residues. CDR3: CSARKSDTQYF. DNA for the CDR3: TGCAGTGCTCGGAAGTCAGATACGCAGTATTTT.

The chain is built from TRBV2 and TRBJ1-1; D not certain. The germline CDR1 and CDR2 sequences are SNHLY and FYNNEI. V shed 1 base and J shed 0 bases, with 12 bases lying between them. The CDR3 spans 16 residues. The CDR3 loop is CASSEGVDFMNTEAFF. The CDR3 DNA sequence: TGTGCCAGCAGTGAAGGTGTCGATTTTATGAACACTGAAGCTTTCTTT.

The rearrangement links TRBV19 to TRBJ2-7, with TRBD1 identical over 9 bases. The CDR3 loop spans 16 amino acids. The ends lost 5 bases at V and 3 bases at J; junction bases unmatched: 11. Germline assignment: CDR1 LNHDA and CDR2 SQIVND (reference sequence). CDR3 coding DNA: TGTGCCAGTAGTCCCCCCGGGACAGGGACACTCTACGAGCAGTACTTC. Translated: CASSPPGTGTLYEQYF.

The V call is TRBV7-9, the J call TRBJ1-3; 7 positions agree with TRBD1. There are 16 residues in the CDR3. Germline-derived CDR1 and CDR2 are SEHNR and FQNEAQ (reference sequence). After removal of 0 bases from V and 3 bases from J, the junction contained 5 bases not matched to a gene. CDR3 sequence (DNA): TGTGCCAGCAGCTTAGCGCAGGGGGAAGATGGAAACACCATATATTTT. Its protein product is CASSLAQGEDGNTIYF.

The rearrangement joins TRBV19 to TRBJ2-3; D is perhaps TRBD1 (5 bases). Between the trimmed V and J ends, which lost 7 bases and 0 bases, there was a span of 11 bases. The CDR3 extends over 14 amino acids. Germline CDR1 is LNHDA and CDR2 is SQIVND (reference sequence). CDR3 DNA: TGTGCCAGTACCCCAGGGCTAAGCACAGATACGCAGTATTTT. This encodes CASTPGLSTDTQYF.

A remark on this clone: Other nucleotide sequences from this sample produce the same CDR3. V gene TRBV19 combines with J gene TRBJ2-2; 9 bases agree with TRBD1. This CDR3 has 14 amino acids. Trimming removed 5 bases from V and 5 bases from J; junction bases left unmatched: 3. CDR1 and CDR2 from the germline V gene are LNHDA and SQIVND (reference sequence). The CDR3 reads CASSVDRGTGELFF. In DNA, the CDR3 is TGTGCCAGTAGTGTCGACAGGGGGACCGGGGAGCTGTTTTTT. Variable domain in full (rest from reference TRBV19 and TRBJ2-2): DGGITQSPKYLFRKEGQNVTLSCEQNLNHDAMYWYRQDPGQGLRLIYYSQIVNDFQKGDIAEGYSVSREKKESFPLTVTSAQKNPTAFYLCASSVDRGTGELFFGEGSRLTVL.

The J gene is TRBJ2-7, the V gene TRBV28; perhaps TRBD1 as D (5 bases). The V gene lost 2 bases and the J gene lost 2 bases, with 10 bases spanning the gap. The CDR3 is made up of 14 amino acids. The germline CDR1 and CDR2 sequences are MDHEN and SYDVKM. The CDR3 region has the DNA TGTGCCAGCAGTTTAGGGGCAAGTCCCTACGAGCAGTACTTC. Protein sequence: CASSLGASPYEQYF.

The V call is TRBV7-2, the J call TRBJ2-3; D is possibly TRBD1 or TRBD2 (7 bases each). The CDR3 sequence is 15 residues long. Germline-derived CDR1 and CDR2 are SGHTA and FQGNSA. V lost 2 bases to trimming and J lost 3 bases, with 12 bases between them. The CDR3: CASSLNRGGTDTQYF. CDR3 coding DNA: TGTGCCAGCAGCTTAAACAGGGGAGGGACAGATACGCAGTATTTT.

The chain recombines TRBV5-4 with TRBJ2-3; D possibly corresponds to TRBD2 (6 bases). V was cut by 1 base and J by 1 base, with 13 bases left in between. Germline V gene data show CDR1 as SGHNT and CDR2 as YYREEE (reference sequence). The CDR3 runs 16 residues. The CDR3 bases are TGTGCCAGCAGCTTGTTCGGCAGGGAGGGCACAGATACGCAGTATTTT. This codes for CASSLFGREGTDTQYF.